Given below is one TCR beta chain in context. V gave up 4 bases and J gave up 2 bases, with 13 bases separating them. The CDR3 is made up of 14 amino acids. The V gene's germline CDR1 is SGHDT and CDR2 YYEEEE. This sample is part of a study of blood T cell repertoires in COVID-19. In the study overall: Samples of COVID-19 (acute and convalescent) were obtained from the United States, Italy and Spain. T cells, B-cell-depleted T cells, or PBMCs supplied cDNA or gDNA.

As processed by the authors: Estimates of nucleated cell counts were drawn from the amplification of reference gene primers. TCRdb's table, derived via immunoSEQ multiplex PCR, lists solely in-frame clones and lacks some. That table furnishes V, J and clone size, whereas the DNA furnished D and trimming. The data contain 100,000 or so clones, 85% of them seen just once; the ten biggest clones take up 1.5% to 2%. This sequence was found in a woman between 65 and 79 years old with active or convalescent COVID-19. The chain combines TRBV5-6 with TRBJ2-7; maybe TRBD1 (6 bases). Sequences were obtained from peripheral blood. CDR3 DNA: TGTGCCAGCAGCCTCGGTGAGGGGGCCTACGAGCAGTACTTC. It is translated as CASSLGEGAYEQYF.